Listed here are 29 T cell receptor beta chains from one sample, sequenced in a study of blood T cell repertoires in COVID-19. The table came from immunoSEQ multiplex PCR; TCRdb's copy has only in-frame clones and leaves some out. The sample includes 170,000 or so clones, roughly 84% of them seen just once. What was sequenced was peripheral blood. These receptor sequences come from a man aged 50 to 59 with active or convalescent COVID-19.

The V and J genes are TRBV3-1 (or the pseudogene TRBV3-2) and TRBJ2-7, with a possible D match to TRBD1 (6 bases). Germline values: CDR1 LGHDT, CDR2 YNNKEL (reference sequence). The CDR3 runs 16 residues. The V and J ends lost 4 bases and 0 bases respectively, with 16 bases between them. The CDR3 DNA reads TGTGCCAGCAGCCCCCCCGGACAGATTATCTCCTACGAGCAGTACTTC. Protein sequence: CASSPPGQIISYEQYF.

This clone has a single count. The chain couples TRBV6-2 or TRBV6-3 to TRBJ2-2; 10 bases fit TRBD2. This CDR3 has 16 amino acids. Trimming took 2 bases from V and 5 from J; bases not matched to a gene: 5. Germline CDR1 reads MNHEY; CDR2 reads SVGEGT. CDR3 residues: CASSYPPSGGTGELFF. The CDR3 DNA follows: TGTGCCAGCAGTTACCCTCCTAGCGGGGGAACCGGGGAGCTGTTTTTT.

The gene calls are TRBV18 and TRBJ1-5, with TRBD1 matching 7 bases. The V gene's germline CDR1 is KGHSH and CDR2 LQKENI. With 1 base clipped from V and 4 bases from J, the junction kept 1 base outside the gene matches. The CDR3 has 14 residues. The CDR3 DNA follows: TGTGCCAGCTCACCACTCAGGGGGAATCAGCCCCAGCATTTT. Translation gives CASSPLRGNQPQHF.

The V gene is TRBV6-6, the J gene TRBJ1-2; D remains unclear. The germline CDR1 and CDR2 sequences are MNHNY and SVGAGI (reference sequence). V gave up 2 bases and J gave up 8 bases, with 18 bases separating them. The CDR3 length is 15 residues. For the CDR3, the DNA is TGTGCCAGCAGTTACCCCGGAACTCTCGGGAGGGGCTACACCTTC. Protein product: CASSYPGTLGRGYTF.

The chain recombines TRBV19 with TRBJ1-2; D possibly corresponds to TRBD1 (6 bases). Germline loops: CDR1 LNHDA, CDR2 SQIVND (reference sequence). The germline V and J ends were trimmed by 4 bases and 3 bases, with 18 bases remaining between them. This CDR3 region has 16 residues. In DNA, the CDR3 is TGTGCCAGTAGTACCCGTGGACAGAATCTTTACTATGGCTACACCTTC. Translated: CASSTRGQNLYYGYTF.

J is TRBJ2-5 and V is TRBV4-2, with 12 positions matching TRBD2. V shed 1 base and J 5 bases; nucleotides not matched to a gene: 11. This CDR3 has 18 residues. Germline-derived CDR1 and CDR2 are LGHNA and YNFKEQ. In DNA form, the CDR3 reads TGTGCCAGCAGCCAAGGTTCTAGCGGGGGGGCCGGGGCGGAGACCCAGTACTTC. It yields the protein CASSQGSSGGAGAETQYF.

As to this clone: The same CDR3 arises from other DNA sequences in this sample as well. The chain is built from TRBV9 and TRBJ1-6; 8 positions agree with TRBD1. After removal of 0 bases from V and 7 bases from J, the junction contained 0 bases not matched to a gene. Germline CDR1 reads SGDLS; CDR2 reads YYNGEE. The length of the CDR3 is 14 residues. CDR3 in DNA: TGTGCCAGCAGCGTAGCAGGGGGCAATTCACCCCTCCACTTT. Its translation: CASSVAGGNSPLHF.

The rearrangement joins TRBV4-1 to TRBJ2-5; no clear D. V shed 4 bases and J shed 1 base, with 10 bases lying between them. The CDR3 sequence is 14 residues long. Germline V gene lookup returns CDR1 MGHRA and CDR2 YSYEKL. The chain's CDR3 is CASSPTGFQETQYF. Written as DNA, the CDR3 is TGCGCCAGCAGCCCGACTGGCTTCCAAGAGACCCAGTACTTC.

The rearrangement links TRBV6-4 to TRBJ2-3; D is possibly TRBD1 (6 bases). The ends were cut back, 2 bases at V and 2 bases at J, with 11 bases in the middle. This CDR3 contains 15 residues. CDR1 and CDR2 (germline): MRHNA, SNTAGT. For the CDR3, the DNA is TGTGCCAGCAGTGACAGGGGACACAACACAGATACGCAGTATTTT. It codes for CASSDRGHNTDTQYF.

This chain joins TRBV6-4 and TRBJ2-7; 9 bases match TRBD2. CDR3 length: 15 residues. Germline CDR1 and CDR2: MRHNA and SNTAGT. Unmatched junction bases numbered 6, after V lost 5 bases and J lost 1 base. The CDR3 nucleotides are TGTGCCAGCAGTAAATCTAGCGGGATTTCCTACGAGCAGTACTTC. Its protein product is CASSKSSGISYEQYF.

This chain uses TRBV5-4 with TRBJ2-2; the D gene is possibly TRBD2 (5 bases). The CDR3 consists of 16 residues. V lost 0 bases and J lost 4, with 13 bases in between. The germline gives CDR1 SGHNT, CDR2 YYREEE (reference sequence). The DNA for the CDR3 is TGTGCCAGCAGCTTGGCCGGCTTAGGGAGCACCGGGGAGCTGTTTTTT. It translates to CASSLAGLGSTGELFF.

J is TRBJ2-7 and V is TRBV7-2; D not resolved. CDR1 is SGHTA and CDR2 is FQGNSA in the germline V gene. V lost 1 base and J lost 3, with 10 bases in between. The CDR3 is 14 residues long. As DNA, the CDR3 is TGTGCCAGCAGCTTAGGGCGGAACCTCTACGAGCAGTACTTC. Translation gives CASSLGRNLYEQYF.

The chain employs TRBV23-1 and TRBJ2-4, with a tentative D call TRBD1 (5 bases). TRBV23-1 is labeled an ORF, and its function is uncertain. There are 18 residues in the CDR3. V was cut by 0 bases and J by 1 base, with 16 bases left in between. The CDR3 nucleotides read TGCGCCAGCAGTCAATCGAAGGGGCGTCCGGTTGCCAAAAACATTCAGTACTTC. Translating gives CASSQSKGRPVAKNIQYF.

The V call is TRBV6-5, the J call TRBJ2-5; D is possibly TRBD1 (7 bases). Germline-derived CDR1 and CDR2 are MNHEY and SVGAGI. Trimming left V 4 bases short and J 1 base short, with 13 bases between. This CDR3 contains 15 residues. DNA for the CDR3: TGTGCCAGCAGTTCGGGGGACAGCCGCCAAGAGACCCAGTACTTC. Its protein is CASSSGDSRQETQYF.

The V and J genes are TRBV10-3 and TRBJ2-3; 8 bases match TRBD2. The CDR3 loop spans 16 amino acids. Germline V gene data show CDR1 as ENHRY and CDR2 as SYGVKD. The V gene end was trimmed by 3 bases and the J gene end by 6 bases; junction bases not matched to a gene: 11. CDR3 region: CAISDSRLAGTDTQYF. The DNA for the CDR3 is TGTGCCATCAGTGACTCGAGGCTAGCGGGTACTGATACGCAGTATTTT.

V gene TRBV29-1 combines with J gene TRBJ1-5; D may be TRBD1 (6 bases). CDR3 length: 13 amino acids. Germline CDR1 reads SQVTM; CDR2 reads ANQGSEA. V dropped 7 bases and J dropped 3 bases, with 13 bases sitting between them. CDR3 coding DNA: TGCAGCGCTGGAACAGGGTTCAATCAGCCCCAGCATTTT. It codes for CSAGTGFNQPQHF.

The J gene is TRBJ1-4, the V gene TRBV7-2; maybe TRBD1 (5 bases). Germline V gene data show CDR1 as SGHTA and CDR2 as FQGNSA. Trimming left V 3 bases short and J 7 bases short, with 18 bases between. The CDR3 sequence is 16 residues long. This CDR3 reads CASSFQGGGLIEKLFF. CDR3 sequence (DNA): TGTGCCAGCAGCTTCCAGGGCGGGGGACTTATTGAAAAACTGTTTTTT.

About this clone itself: The junction differs from germline at one of its ends, possibly a read error. This rearrangement joins TRBV15 to TRBJ2-2; D possibly corresponds to TRBD1 (6 bases). The CDR3 runs 15 residues. The germline V gene encodes CDR1 LNHNV and CDR2 YYDKDF (reference sequence). This CDR3 reads CATTGLIRGTGELFF. The CDR3 DNA follows: TGTGCAACCACCGGTTTAATCAGGGGCACCGGGGAGCTGTTTTTT.

This chain links TRBV11-2 with TRBJ1-2; 7 bases map to TRBD1. Losses at the gene ends were 5 bases for V and 4 bases for J; bases not matched to a gene: 4. CDR1 is SGHAT and CDR2 is FQNNGV in the germline V gene. CDR3 length: 13 amino acids. The CDR3 nucleotides read TGTGCCAGCAGCCCACAGGGGATCTATGGCTACACCTTC. Translation gives CASSPQGIYGYTF.

The rearrangement uses TRBV5-1 and TRBJ1-4, with 8 bases fitting TRBD1. Germline V gives CDR1 SGHRS, CDR2 YFSETQ. The V gene end was trimmed by 5 bases and the J gene end by 5 bases; junction bases not matched to a gene: 8. The CDR3 consists of 15 residues. CDR3: CASSTTGGRNEKLFF. Here the CDR3 DNA reads TGCGCCAGCAGTACTACAGGGGGGAGGAATGAAAAACTGTTTTTT.

The table lists this clone with a few counts. The CDR3 reads CASSLGTSVSTDTQYF. The CDR3, as DNA: TGTGCCAGCAGCCTCGGGACTAGCGTCAGCACAGATACGCAGTATTTT. V and J are TRBV5-6 and TRBJ2-3; 10 bases are a match to TRBD2. This CDR3 comprises 16 residues. From germline, CDR1 is SGHDT and CDR2 YYEEEE. The V gene end was trimmed by 4 bases and the J gene end by 0 bases; junction bases not matched to a gene: 5.

The chain links TRBV29-1 to TRBJ2-7, with 12 nucleotides matching TRBD2. Germline lookup yields CDR1 SQVTM and CDR2 ANQGSEA. The ends lost 6 bases at V and 3 bases at J; junction bases unmatched: 6. The length of the CDR3 is 14 residues. DNA for the CDR3: TGCAGCGTCCGGACTAGCGGGGAAATCTACGAGCAGTACTTC. This gives the protein CSVRTSGEIYEQYF.

A single count supports this clone. The rearrangement links TRBV24-1 to TRBJ2-3; 13 bases are shared with TRBD2. Germline assignment: CDR1 KGHDR and CDR2 SFDVKD. Trimming at V came to 3 bases and at J to 10 bases, leaving 6 bases not matched to a gene. This CDR3 is built from 15 residues. This CDR3 is CATSDTTSGGASQYF. The CDR3, as DNA: TGTGCCACCAGTGATACAACTAGCGGGGGGGCCTCGCAGTATTTT.

The rearrangement links TRBV25-1 to TRBJ2-7; perhaps TRBD1 as D (5 bases). The ends were cut back, 10 bases at V and 3 bases at J, with 10 bases in the middle. The CDR3 is made up of 11 amino acids. Germline-derived CDR1 and CDR2 are MGHDK and SYGVNS. The CDR3 DNA reads TGTGCCATAAAGGGGAACTACGAGCAGTACTTC. Residues: CAIKGNYEQYF.

The V gene is TRBV9, the J gene TRBJ2-7; 9 nucleotides align to TRBD2. There are 15 residues in the CDR3. After removal of 4 bases from V and 2 bases from J, the junction contained 7 bases not matched to a gene. Germline V gives CDR1 SGDLS, CDR2 YYNGEE. CDR3 sequence (DNA): TGTGCCAGCAGCACAGGGGCGGGAGGGCCCTACGAGCAGTACTTC. Translated, it gives CASSTGAGGPYEQYF. The entire variable domain, with the rest obtained from reference TRBV9 and TRBJ2-7, is as follows: DSGVTQTPKHLITATGQRVTLRCSPRSGDLSVYWYQQSLDQGLQFLIQYYNGEERAKGNILERFSAQQFPDLHSELNLSSLELGDSALYFCASSTGAGGPYEQYFGPGTRLTVT.

The CDR3 spells CASSIDQDQPQHF. For the CDR3, the DNA is TGTGCCAGTAGTATAGATCAGGATCAGCCCCAGCATTTT. The chain has TRBV19 and TRBJ1-5; D gene uncertain. V shed 0 bases and J shed 5 bases, with 5 bases lying between them. From germline, CDR1 is LNHDA and CDR2 SQIVND (reference sequence). This CDR3 is 13 amino acids long.

The J gene is TRBJ2-7, the V gene TRBV30; weak D call: TRBD2 (6 bases). The germline V gene has CDR1 GTSNPN and CDR2 SVGIG (reference sequence). The V end lost 0 bases, the J end lost 5 bases, and 11 bases lay between the germline ends. This CDR3 is 13 amino acids long. In DNA form, the CDR3 reads TGTGCCTGGAGTGTGGCGGGGAGCCACGAGCAGTACTTC. It yields the protein CAWSVAGSHEQYF.

This chain uses TRBV29-1 with TRBJ2-1; D is undetermined. This CDR3 is 8 amino acids long. V lost 7 bases and J lost 10, with 5 bases in between. Looked up from germline, CDR1 is SQVTM and CDR2 is ANQGSEA. This CDR3 reads CSAPEQFF. As DNA, the CDR3 is TGCAGCGCCCCGGAGCAGTTCTTC.

This clone was seen once. The rearrangement links TRBV11-3 to TRBJ2-2, with 11 nucleotides matching TRBD2. Germline V gene sequence: CDR1 SGHNT, CDR2 YENEEA. Trimming at V came to 2 bases and at J to 6 bases, leaving 8 bases not matched to a gene. This CDR3 contains 17 residues. This chain's CDR3 is CASSLIAGGPRSGELFF. The CDR3 DNA is TGTGCCAGCAGCTTAATAGCGGGAGGGCCGAGGTCCGGGGAGCTGTTTTTT.